This T cell receptor beta chain was captured by sequencing in a study of memory CD4+ T cells and cytomegalovirus serostatus. The sort gate was single viable CD3+CD4+CD8-CD45RO+ cells for memory CD4+ T cells. Serostatus was set by detecting CMV pp150, pp28, p38, p52 IgG. Positive selection with CD4 microbeads enriched total CD4+ T cells. This CDR3 is 13 amino acids long. Germline CDR1 reads ENHRY; CDR2 reads SYGVKD. V lost 4 bases, J lost 0 bases, and 6 bases lay in between. TCRdb's table, derived via immunoSEQ multiplex PCR, lists solely in-frame clones and lacks some. The data hold some 52,000 clones, with around four fifths observed a single time.

The specimen was memory CD4+ T cells from blood. The receptor was derived from an adult in good health and CMV-seropositive. The gene calls are TRBV10-3 and TRBJ1-1; the D is unclear. This CDR3 reads CAISGTVNTEAFF. Here the CDR3 DNA reads TGTGCCATCAGTGGGACTGTGAACACTGAAGCTTTCTTT.